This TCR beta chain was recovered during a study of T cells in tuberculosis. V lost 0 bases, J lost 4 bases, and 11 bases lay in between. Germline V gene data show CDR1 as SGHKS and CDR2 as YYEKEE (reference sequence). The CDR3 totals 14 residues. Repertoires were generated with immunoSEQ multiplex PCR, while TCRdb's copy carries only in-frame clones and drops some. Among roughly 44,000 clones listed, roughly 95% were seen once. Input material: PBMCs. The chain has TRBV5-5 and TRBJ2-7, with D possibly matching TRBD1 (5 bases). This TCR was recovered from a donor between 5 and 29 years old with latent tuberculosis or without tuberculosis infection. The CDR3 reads CASSLGRAEYEQYF. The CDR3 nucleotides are TGTGCCAGCAGCTTGGGCAGGGCTGAGTACGAGCAGTACTTC.